This T cell receptor (beta chain) was identified during a study of blood T cell repertoires in COVID-19. Turning to the study itself: COVID-19 samples, acute and convalescent, were from the United States, Italy and Spain. T cells, B-cell-depleted T cells, or PBMCs supplied cDNA or gDNA.

Germline CDR1 is LNHDA and CDR2 is SQIVND (reference sequence). The CDR3 is 16 amino acids. The trim removed 10 bases at V and 4 bases at J, leaving 17 bases unmatched. Methods used by the authors: Cell counts per sample came from amplifying reference gene primers. Clones were read by immunoSEQ multiplex PCR, and TCRdb kept only the in-frame ones, dropping some. Clone size and V and J calls were adopted from that table, with D and trimming inferred from the DNA. The sample lists about 250,000 clones; roughly 80% were seen once. The table lists this clone with a count of one. Someone with COVID-19 had been met by exposed participants within 2 weeks before study entry.

This TCR derives from a man aged 35 to 55 who had been exposed to COVID-19. J is TRBJ1-1 and V is TRBV19; 8 bases line up with TRBD1. Material: PBMCs or T cells enriched from blood (not recorded which). CDR3 region: CATTPQGGPPSTEAFF. Written as DNA, the CDR3 is TGTGCCACCACTCCACAGGGGGGCCCCCCGAGCACTGAAGCTTTCTTT.